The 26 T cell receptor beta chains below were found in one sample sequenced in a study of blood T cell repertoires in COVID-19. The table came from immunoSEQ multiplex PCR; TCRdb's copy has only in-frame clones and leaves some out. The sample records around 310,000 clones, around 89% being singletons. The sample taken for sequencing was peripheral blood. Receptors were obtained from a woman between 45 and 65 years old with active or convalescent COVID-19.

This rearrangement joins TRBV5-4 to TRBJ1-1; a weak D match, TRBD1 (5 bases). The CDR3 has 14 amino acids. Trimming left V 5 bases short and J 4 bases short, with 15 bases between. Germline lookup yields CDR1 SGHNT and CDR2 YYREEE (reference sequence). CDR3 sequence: CASSMPSTGTEAFF. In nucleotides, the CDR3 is TGTGCCAGCAGTATGCCTTCCACAGGCACTGAAGCTTTCTTT. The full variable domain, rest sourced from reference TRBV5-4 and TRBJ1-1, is ETGVTQSPTHLIKTRGQQVTLRCSSQSGHNTVSWYQQALGQGPQFIFQYYREEENGRGNFPPRFSGLQFPNYSSELNVNALELDDSALYLCASSMPSTGTEAFFGQGTRLTVV.

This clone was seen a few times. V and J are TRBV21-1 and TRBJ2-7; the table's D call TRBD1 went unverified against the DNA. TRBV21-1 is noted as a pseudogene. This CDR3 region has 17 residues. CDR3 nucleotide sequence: TGTGCCAGCAGCAAGGCGAAAAAGGACAGGGTTTTGAACGAGCAGTACTTC. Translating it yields CASSKAKKDRVLNEQYF.

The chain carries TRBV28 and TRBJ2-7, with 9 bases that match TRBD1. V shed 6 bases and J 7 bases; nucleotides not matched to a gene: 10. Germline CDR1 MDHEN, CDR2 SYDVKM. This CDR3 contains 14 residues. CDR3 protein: CASRDGTGMWEQYF. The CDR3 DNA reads TGTGCCAGCAGAGACGGGACAGGGATGTGGGAGCAGTACTTC.

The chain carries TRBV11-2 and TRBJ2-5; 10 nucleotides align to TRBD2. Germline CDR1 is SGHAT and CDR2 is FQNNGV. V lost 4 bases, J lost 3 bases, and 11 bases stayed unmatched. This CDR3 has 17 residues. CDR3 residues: CASSSPGLAEGKETQYF. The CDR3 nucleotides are TGTGCCAGCAGCTCCCCCGGACTAGCGGAGGGGAAAGAGACCCAGTACTTC.

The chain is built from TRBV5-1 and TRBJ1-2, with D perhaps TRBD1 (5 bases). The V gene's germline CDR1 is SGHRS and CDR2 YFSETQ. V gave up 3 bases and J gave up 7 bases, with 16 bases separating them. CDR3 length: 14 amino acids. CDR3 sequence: CASSSSGAAPGYTF. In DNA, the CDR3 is TGCGCCAGCAGCTCATCTGGGGCAGCTCCTGGCTACACCTTC.

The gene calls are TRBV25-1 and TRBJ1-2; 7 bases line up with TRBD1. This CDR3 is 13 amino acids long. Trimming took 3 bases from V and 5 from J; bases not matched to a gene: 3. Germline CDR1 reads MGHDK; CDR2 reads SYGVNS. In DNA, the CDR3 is TGTGCCAGCAGTGAGGGGACAGTTTATGGCTACACCTTC. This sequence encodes CASSEGTVYGYTF.

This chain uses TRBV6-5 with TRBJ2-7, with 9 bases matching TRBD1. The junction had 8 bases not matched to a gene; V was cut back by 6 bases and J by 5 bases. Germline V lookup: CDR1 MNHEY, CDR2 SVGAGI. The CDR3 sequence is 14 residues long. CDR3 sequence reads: CASRLQGARDEQYF. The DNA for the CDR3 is TGTGCCAGCAGGTTACAGGGGGCTCGGGACGAGCAGTACTTC.

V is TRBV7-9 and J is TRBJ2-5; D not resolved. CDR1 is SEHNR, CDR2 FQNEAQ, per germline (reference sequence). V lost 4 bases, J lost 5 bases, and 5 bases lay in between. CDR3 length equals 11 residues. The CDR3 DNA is TGTGCCAGCAGCTATGGCGAGACCCAGTACTTC. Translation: CASSYGETQYF.

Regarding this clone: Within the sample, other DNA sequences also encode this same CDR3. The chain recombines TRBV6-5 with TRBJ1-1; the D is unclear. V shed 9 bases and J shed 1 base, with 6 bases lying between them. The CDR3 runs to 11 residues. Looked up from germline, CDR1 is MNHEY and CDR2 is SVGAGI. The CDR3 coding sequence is TGTGCCAGTCGGGGGAACACTGAAGCTTTCTTT. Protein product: CASRGNTEAFF.

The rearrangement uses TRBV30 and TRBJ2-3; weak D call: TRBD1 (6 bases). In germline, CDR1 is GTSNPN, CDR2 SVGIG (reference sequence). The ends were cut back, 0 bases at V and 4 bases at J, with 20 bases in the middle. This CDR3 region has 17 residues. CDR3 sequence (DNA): TGTGCCTGGAGTGTTTCTAGGGTGACAGGTAGGGCAGATACGCAGTATTTT. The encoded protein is CAWSVSRVTGRADTQYF.

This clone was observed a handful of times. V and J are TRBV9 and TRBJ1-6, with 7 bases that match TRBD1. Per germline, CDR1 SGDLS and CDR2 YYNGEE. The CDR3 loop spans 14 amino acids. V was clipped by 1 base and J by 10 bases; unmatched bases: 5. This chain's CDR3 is CASSVSQGMSPLHF. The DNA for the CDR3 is TGTGCCAGCAGCGTATCACAGGGGATGTCACCCCTCCACTTT.

The CDR3 loop reads CASSFGQPYGYTF. In nucleotides, the CDR3 is TGTGCCAGCAGTTTCGGACAGCCTTATGGCTACACCTTC. V gene TRBV12-3 or TRBV12-4 combines with J gene TRBJ1-2, with D perhaps matching TRBD1 (6 bases). V was trimmed by 3 bases and J by 5 bases, leaving 10 bases between them. The CDR3 totals 13 residues.

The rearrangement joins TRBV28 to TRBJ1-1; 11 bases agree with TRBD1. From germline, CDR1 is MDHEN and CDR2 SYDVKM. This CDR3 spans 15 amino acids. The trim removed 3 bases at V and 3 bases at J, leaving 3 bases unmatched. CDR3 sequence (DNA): TGTGCCAGCAGTTTGGGGACAGGGGGGGACACTGAAGCTTTCTTT. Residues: CASSLGTGGDTEAFF.

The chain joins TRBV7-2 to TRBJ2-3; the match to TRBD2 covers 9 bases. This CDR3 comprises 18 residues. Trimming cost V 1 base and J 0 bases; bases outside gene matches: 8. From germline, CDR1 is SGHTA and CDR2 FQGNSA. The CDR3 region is CASSLVAGEVPSTDTQYF. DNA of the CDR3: TGTGCCAGCAGCTTAGTAGCGGGAGAAGTCCCCAGCACAGATACGCAGTATTTT.

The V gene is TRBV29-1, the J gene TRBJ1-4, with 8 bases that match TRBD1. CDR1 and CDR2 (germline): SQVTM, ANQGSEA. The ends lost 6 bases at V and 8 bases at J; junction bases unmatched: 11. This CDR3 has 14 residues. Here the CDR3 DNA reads TGCAGCGTCCGGAAGACAGGGGTCGGCGAAAAACTGTTTTTT. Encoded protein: CSVRKTGVGEKLFF. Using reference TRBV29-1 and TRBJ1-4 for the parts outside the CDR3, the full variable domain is SAVISQKPSRDICQRGTSLTIQCQVDSQVTMMFWYRQQPGQSLTLIATANQGSEATYESGFVIDKFPISRPNLTFSTLTVSNMSPEDSSIYLCSVRKTGVGEKLFFGSGTQLSVL.

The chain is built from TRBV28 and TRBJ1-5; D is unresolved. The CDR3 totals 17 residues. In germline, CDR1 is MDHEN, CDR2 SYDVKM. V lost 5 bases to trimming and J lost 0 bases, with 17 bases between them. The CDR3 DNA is TGTGCCAGCAGTCCGAGGGTAGGTGTATATAGCAATCAGCCCCAGCATTTT. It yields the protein CASSPRVGVYSNQPQHF.

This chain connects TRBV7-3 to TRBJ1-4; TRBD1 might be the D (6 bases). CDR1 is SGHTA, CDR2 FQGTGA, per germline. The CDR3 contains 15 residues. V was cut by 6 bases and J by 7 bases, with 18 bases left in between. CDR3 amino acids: CASSSTGTPGEKLFF. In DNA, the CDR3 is TGTGCCAGCAGTTCAACAGGGACCCCCGGTGAAAAACTGTTTTTT.

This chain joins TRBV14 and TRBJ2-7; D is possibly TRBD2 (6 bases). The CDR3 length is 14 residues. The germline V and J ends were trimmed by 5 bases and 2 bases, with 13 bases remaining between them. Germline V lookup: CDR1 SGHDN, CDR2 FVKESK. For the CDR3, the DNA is TGTGCCAGCAGCACCGGGAGCTTCCCCTACGAGCAGTACTTC. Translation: CASSTGSFPYEQYF. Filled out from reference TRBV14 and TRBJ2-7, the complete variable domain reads EAGVTQFPSHSVIEKGQTVTLRCDPISGHDNLYWYRRVMGKEIKFLLHFVKESKQDESGMPNNRFLAERTGGTYSTLKVQPAELEDSGVYFCASSTGSFPYEQYFGPGTRLTVT.

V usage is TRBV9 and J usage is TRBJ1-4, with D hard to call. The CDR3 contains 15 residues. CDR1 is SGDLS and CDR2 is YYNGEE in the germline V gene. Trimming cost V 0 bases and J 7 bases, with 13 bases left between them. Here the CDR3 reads CASSVAGRVGEKLFF. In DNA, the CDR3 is TGTGCCAGCAGCGTAGCTGGGAGAGTGGGTGAAAAACTGTTTTTT.

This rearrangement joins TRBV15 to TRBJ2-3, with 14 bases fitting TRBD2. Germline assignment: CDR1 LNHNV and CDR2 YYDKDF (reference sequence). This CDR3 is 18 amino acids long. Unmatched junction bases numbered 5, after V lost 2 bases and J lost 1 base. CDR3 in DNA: TGTGCCACCAGCAGACTGACGGGACTAGCGGGGGGCACAGATACGCAGTATTTT. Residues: CATSRLTGLAGGTDTQYF.

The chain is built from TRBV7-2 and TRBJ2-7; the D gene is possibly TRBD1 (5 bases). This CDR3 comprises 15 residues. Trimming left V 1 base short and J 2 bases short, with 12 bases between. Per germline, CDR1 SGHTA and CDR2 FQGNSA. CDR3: CASSLGGRAPYEQYF. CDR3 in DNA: TGTGCCAGCAGCTTAGGGGGCAGGGCACCCTACGAGCAGTACTTC.

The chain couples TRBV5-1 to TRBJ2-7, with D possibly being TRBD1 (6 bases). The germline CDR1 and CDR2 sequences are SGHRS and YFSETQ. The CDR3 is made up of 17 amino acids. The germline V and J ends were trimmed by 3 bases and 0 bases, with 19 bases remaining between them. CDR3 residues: CASSSHRAPVPSYEQYF. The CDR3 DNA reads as TGCGCCAGCAGCTCCCACAGGGCTCCGGTACCCTCCTACGAGCAGTACTTC.

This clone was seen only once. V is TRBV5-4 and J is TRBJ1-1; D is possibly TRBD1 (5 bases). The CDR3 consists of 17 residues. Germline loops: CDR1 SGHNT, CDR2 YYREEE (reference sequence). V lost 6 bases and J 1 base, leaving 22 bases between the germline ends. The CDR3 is CASIPGAGATSNTEAFF. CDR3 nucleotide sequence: TGTGCCAGCATCCCTGGGGCGGGAGCTACATCGAACACTGAAGCTTTCTTT. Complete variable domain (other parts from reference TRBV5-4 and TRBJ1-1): ETGVTQSPTHLIKTRGQQVTLRCSSQSGHNTVSWYQQALGQGPQFIFQYYREEENGRGNFPPRFSGLQFPNYSSELNVNALELDDSALYLCASIPGAGATSNTEAFFGQGTRLTVV.

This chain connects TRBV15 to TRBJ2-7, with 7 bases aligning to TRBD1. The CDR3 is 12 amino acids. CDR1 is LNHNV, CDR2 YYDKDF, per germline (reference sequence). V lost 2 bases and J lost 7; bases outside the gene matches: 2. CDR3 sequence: CATSRRQGEQYF. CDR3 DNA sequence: TGTGCCACCAGCAGACGACAGGGTGAGCAGTACTTC.

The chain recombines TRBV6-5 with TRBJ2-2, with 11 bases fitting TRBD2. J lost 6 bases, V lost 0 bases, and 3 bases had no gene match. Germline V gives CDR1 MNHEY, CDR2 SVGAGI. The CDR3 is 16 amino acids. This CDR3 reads CASSYSTSGAAGELFF. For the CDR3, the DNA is TGTGCCAGCAGTTACTCGACTAGCGGGGCGGCCGGGGAGCTGTTTTTT.

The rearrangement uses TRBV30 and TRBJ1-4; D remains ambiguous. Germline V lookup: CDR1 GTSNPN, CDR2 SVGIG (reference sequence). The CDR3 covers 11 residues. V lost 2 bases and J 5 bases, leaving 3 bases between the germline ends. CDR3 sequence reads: CAWSSNEKLFF. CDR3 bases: TGTGCCTGGAGTTCAAATGAAAAACTGTTTTTT.